This T cell receptor (beta chain) came from a study of early T cells in non-severe SARS-CoV-2 infection. Via MiXCR, TCRdb re-called the 5' RACE reads, giving one row per CDR3 protein. This sample has fewer than 50,000 distinct CDR3 sequences, with approximately 12% found just once. This clonotype has only a few counts. The sample was whole blood. The TCR was taken from an adult who was a healthcare worker with PCR-confirmed SARS-CoV-2 infection or an uninfected control (not recorded which).

The CDR3 protein is CASGDTQYF. Written as DNA, the CDR3 is TGTGCCAGCGGGGATACGCAGTATTTT. The chain carries TRBV12-3 or TRBV12-4 and TRBJ2-3; no clear D gene. The ends were cut back, 8 bases at V and 6 bases at J, with 3 bases in the middle. The CDR3 has 9 residues.